This T cell receptor (beta chain) was recorded in a study of T cells in Graves' hyperthyroidism and ophthalmopathy. This clonotype came up once. RNA transcripts were the template for amplifying TCR beta CDR3 regions. When the TCR CDR3 underwent first-round RT-PCR, the HTBI primer set was used. MiXCR was run by TCRdb on the multiplex PCR reads, yielding one entry per CDR3 protein. The table lists 540,000 or so distinct CDR3 sequences, 35% to 55% of them singletons. The germline V gene has CDR1 SGHRS and CDR2 YFSETQ. Trimming shortened V by 2 bases and J by 6 bases, and 12 bases separated the two germline ends. The CDR3 totals 13 residues.

The V and J genes are TRBV5-1 and TRBJ2-7; the D gene is possibly TRBD2 (5 bases). The source material was peripheral blood or thyroid tissue (not recorded which). This clonotype originated in an adult woman with Graves' disease, either hyperthyroidism or ophthalmopathy (not recorded which). The CDR3 bases are TGCGCCAGCAGCTTAGCGGCCCCCGCCGAGCAGTACTTC. Amino acids: CASSLAAPAEQYF.